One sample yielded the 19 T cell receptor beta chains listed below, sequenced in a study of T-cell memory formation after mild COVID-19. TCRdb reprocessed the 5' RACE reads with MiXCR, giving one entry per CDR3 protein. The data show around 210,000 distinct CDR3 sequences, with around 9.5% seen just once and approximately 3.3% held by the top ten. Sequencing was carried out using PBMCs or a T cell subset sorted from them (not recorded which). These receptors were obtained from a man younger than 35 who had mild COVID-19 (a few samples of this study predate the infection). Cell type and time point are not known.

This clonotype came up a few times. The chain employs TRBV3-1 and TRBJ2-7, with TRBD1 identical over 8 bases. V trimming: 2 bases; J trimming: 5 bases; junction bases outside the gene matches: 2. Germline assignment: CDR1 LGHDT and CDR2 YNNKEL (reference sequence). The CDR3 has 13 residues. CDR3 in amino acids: CASSQRTGNEQYV. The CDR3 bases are TGTGCCAGCAGCCAACGGACAGGGAACGAGCAGTACGTC.

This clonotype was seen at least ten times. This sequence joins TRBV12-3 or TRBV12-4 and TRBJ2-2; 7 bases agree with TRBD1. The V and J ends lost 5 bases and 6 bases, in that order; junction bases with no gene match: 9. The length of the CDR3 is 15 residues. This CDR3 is CASSRRSDRPGELFF. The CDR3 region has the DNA TGTGCCAGCAGTCGACGTTCGGACAGGCCCGGGGAGCTGTTTTTT.

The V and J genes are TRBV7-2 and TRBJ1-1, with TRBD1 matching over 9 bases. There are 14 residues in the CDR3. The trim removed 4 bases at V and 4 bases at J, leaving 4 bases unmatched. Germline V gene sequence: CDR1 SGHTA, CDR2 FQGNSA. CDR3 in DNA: TGTGCCAGCAGCTGGGACAGGGCCAGCACTGAAGCTTTCTTT. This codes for CASSWDRASTEAFF.

This CDR3 is CASSQAVQVAAGANVLTF. In DNA form, the CDR3 reads TGTGCCAGCAGCCAGGCAGTTCAGGTGGCAGCTGGGGCCAACGTCCTGACTTTC. The rearrangement uses TRBV4-2 and TRBJ2-6; D is unresolved. The CDR3 contains 18 residues. The V and J ends lost 3 bases and 2 bases respectively, with 17 bases between them. The germline CDR1 and CDR2 sequences are LGHNA and YNFKEQ.

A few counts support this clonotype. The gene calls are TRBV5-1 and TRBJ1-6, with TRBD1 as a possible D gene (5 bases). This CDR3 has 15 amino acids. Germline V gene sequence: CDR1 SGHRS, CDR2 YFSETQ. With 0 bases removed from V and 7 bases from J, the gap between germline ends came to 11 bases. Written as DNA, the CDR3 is TGCGCCAGCAGCTTGGCCCCGGGGGGGAATTCACCCCTCCACTTT. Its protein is CASSLAPGGNSPLHF. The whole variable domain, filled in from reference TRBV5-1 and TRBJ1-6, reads KAGVTQTPRYLIKTRGQQVTLSCSPISGHRSVSWYQQTPGQGLQFLFEYFSETQRNKGNFPGRFSGRQFSNSRSEMNVSTLELGDSALYLCASSLAPGGNSPLHFGNGTRLTVT.

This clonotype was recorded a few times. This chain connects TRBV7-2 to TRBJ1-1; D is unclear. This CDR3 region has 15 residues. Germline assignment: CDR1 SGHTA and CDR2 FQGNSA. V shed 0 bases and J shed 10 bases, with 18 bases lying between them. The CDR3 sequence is CASSLAHFGYGVAFF. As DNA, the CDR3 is TGTGCCAGCAGCTTAGCGCACTTCGGGTATGGAGTAGCTTTCTTT.

CDR3: CASSDPGGGAFEQFF. CDR3 bases: TGTGCCAGCAGTGACCCCGGAGGGGGGGCGTTTGAGCAGTTCTTC. The chain is built from TRBV25-1 and TRBJ2-1, with D possibly being TRBD2 (7 bases). Germline CDR1 and CDR2: MGHDK and SYGVNS. V lost 3 bases to trimming and J lost 9 bases, with 18 bases between them. The CDR3 runs to 15 residues. Filled out from reference TRBV25-1 and TRBJ2-1, the complete variable domain reads EADIYQTPRYLVIGTGKKITLECSQTMGHDKMYWYQQDPGMELHLIHYSYGVNSTEKGDLSSESTVSRIRTEHFPLTLESARPSHTSQYLCASSDPGGGAFEQFFGPGTRLTVL.

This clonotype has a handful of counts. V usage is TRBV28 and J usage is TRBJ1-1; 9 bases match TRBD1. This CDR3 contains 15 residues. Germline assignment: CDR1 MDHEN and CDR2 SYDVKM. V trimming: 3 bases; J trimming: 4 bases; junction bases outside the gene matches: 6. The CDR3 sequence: CASSFRDRVLTEAFF. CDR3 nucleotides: TGTGCCAGCAGTTTCCGGGACAGGGTGCTCACTGAAGCTTTCTTT.

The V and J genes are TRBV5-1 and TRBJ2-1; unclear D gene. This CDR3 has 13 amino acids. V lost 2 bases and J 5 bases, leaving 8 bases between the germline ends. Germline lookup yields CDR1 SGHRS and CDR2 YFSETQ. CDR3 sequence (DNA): TGCGCCAGCAGCTTCTACCAAGACAATGAGCAGTTCTTC. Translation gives CASSFYQDNEQFF.

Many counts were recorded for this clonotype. CDR3 in amino acids: CASSSGQGEADTQYF. The CDR3 DNA follows: TGTGCCAGCAGCTCCGGACAGGGAGAGGCGGATACGCAGTATTTT. The chain employs TRBV5-4 and TRBJ2-3, with 8 bases that match TRBD1. This CDR3 comprises 15 residues. The germline gives CDR1 SGHNT, CDR2 YYREEE (reference sequence). Unmatched junction bases numbered 9, after V lost 3 bases and J lost 6 bases. Looking up the rest from reference TRBV5-4 and TRBJ2-3 gives the full variable domain: ETGVTQSPTHLIKTRGQQVTLRCSSQSGHNTVSWYQQALGQGPQFIFQYYREEENGRGNFPPRFSGLQFPNYSSELNVNALELDDSALYLCASSSGQGEADTQYFGPGTRLTVL.

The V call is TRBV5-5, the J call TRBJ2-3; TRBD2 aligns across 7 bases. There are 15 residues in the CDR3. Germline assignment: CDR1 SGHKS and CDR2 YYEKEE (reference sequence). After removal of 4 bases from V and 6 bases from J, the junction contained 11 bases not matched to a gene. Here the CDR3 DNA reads TGTGCCAGCAGCCCCTGGACTAGAGGGGCCGATACGCAGTATTTT. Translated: CASSPWTRGADTQYF.

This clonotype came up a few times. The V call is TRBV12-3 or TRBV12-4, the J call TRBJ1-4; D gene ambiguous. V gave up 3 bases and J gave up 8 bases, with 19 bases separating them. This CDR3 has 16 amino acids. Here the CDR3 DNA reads TGTGCCAGCAGTTTGTCCCAGCCTGGAAAGAAGGAAAAACTGTTTTTT. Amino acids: CASSLSQPGKKEKLFF.

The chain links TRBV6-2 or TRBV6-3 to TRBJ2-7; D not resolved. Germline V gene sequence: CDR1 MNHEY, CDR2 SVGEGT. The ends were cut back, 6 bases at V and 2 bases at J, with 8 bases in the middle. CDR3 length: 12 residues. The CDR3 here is CASSRYAYEQYV. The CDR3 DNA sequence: TGTGCCAGCAGCCGGTACGCCTACGAGCAGTACGTC.

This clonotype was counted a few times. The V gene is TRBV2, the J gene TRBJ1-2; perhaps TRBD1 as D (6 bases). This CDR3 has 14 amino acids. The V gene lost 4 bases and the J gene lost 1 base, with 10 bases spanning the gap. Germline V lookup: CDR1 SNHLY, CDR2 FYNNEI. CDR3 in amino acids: CASSAGVDNYGYTF. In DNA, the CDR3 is TGTGCCAGCAGTGCAGGGGTCGATAACTATGGCTACACCTTC.

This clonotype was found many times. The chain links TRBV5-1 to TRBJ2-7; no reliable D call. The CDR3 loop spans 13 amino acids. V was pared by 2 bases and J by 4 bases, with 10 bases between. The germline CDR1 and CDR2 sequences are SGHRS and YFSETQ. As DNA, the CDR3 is TGCGCCAGCAGCTTACGGCAGGAGTACGAGCAGTACTTC. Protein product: CASSLRQEYEQYF.

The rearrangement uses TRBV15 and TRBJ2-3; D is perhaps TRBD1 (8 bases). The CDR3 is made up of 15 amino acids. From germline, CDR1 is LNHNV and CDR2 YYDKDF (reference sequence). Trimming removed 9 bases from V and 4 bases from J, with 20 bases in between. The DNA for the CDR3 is TGTGCCACTACCAGGTCCACAGGGGGGGCAGATACGCAGTATTTT. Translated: CATTRSTGGADTQYF.

The chain's CDR3 is CASSEGYNQPQHF. For the CDR3, the DNA is TGTGCCAGCAGTGAAGGCTATAATCAGCCCCAGCATTTT. The chain links TRBV2 to TRBJ1-5; D call uncertain. In germline, CDR1 is SNHLY, CDR2 FYNNEI. This CDR3 is 13 amino acids long. Trimming pared 1 base from V and 4 bases from J, leaving 5 bases between.

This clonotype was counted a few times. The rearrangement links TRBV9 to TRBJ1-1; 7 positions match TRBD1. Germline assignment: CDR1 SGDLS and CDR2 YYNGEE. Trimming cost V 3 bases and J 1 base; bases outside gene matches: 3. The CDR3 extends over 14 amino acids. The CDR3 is CASSAGQTNTEAFF. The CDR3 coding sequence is TGTGCCAGCAGCGCGGGACAGACGAACACTGAAGCTTTCTTT.

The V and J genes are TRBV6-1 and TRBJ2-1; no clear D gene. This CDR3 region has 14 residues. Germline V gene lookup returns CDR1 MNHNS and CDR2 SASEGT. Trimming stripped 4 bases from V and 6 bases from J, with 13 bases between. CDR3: CASSAHVKGNEQFF. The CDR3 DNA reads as TGTGCCAGCAGTGCCCACGTAAAGGGCAATGAGCAGTTCTTC.